Each of the 10 T cell receptor beta chains below was sequenced from the same sample in a study of vaccination and CD4 T cells after COVID-19. The antigens these receptors bind are not known. The sample's treatment: approximately 9-day PBMC culture with coronavirus spike peptide pools or control peptides (ViraFEST assay). The Oncomine TCR Beta short-read assay sequenced DNA from cultured CD4+ T cells. TCRdb itself ran the PCR reads through MiXCR, one entry per CDR3 protein. Of about 9,800 distinct CDR3 sequences listed, roughly 34% are singletons. The sample taken for sequencing was CD4+ T cells from blood, cultured in vitro. The receptors stem from a human donor who had recovered from COVID-19.

This clonotype was seen more than once but under ten times. CDR3 bases: TGCAGTGCTGAGGGAGGGGACGAGGGGCCCTATGGCTACACCTTC. Its protein is CSAEGGDEGPYGYTF. The J gene is TRBJ1-2, the V gene TRBV20-1, with D possibly being TRBD1 (5 bases). V gave up 5 bases and J gave up 4 bases, with 20 bases separating them. Per germline, CDR1 DFQATT and CDR2 SNEGSKA (reference sequence). This CDR3 has 15 amino acids.

The chain employs TRBV5-4 and TRBJ2-1; D is ambiguous. Looked up from germline, CDR1 is SGHNT and CDR2 is YYREEE (reference sequence). This CDR3 is built from 14 residues. V was cut by 4 bases and J by 6 bases, with 14 bases left in between. The CDR3 nucleotides are TGTGCCAGCAGCCCCCGCCAGGTCCCCAATGAGCAGTTCTTC. Encoded protein: CASSPRQVPNEQFF.

The chain couples TRBV25-1 to TRBJ1-6, with D unresolved. Germline V gives CDR1 MGHDK, CDR2 SYGVNS. Trimming cost V 1 base and J 7 bases, with 17 bases left between them. CDR3 size: 17 residues. This chain's CDR3 is CASSESAGVGGNSPLHF. DNA for the CDR3: TGTGCCAGCAGTGAATCCGCCGGAGTAGGAGGGAATTCACCCCTCCACTTT.

The rearrangement links TRBV29-1 to TRBJ2-5; either TRBD1 or TRBD2 may fit D (5 bases each). Trimming took 2 bases from V and 4 from J, leaving 17 bases between them. The length of the CDR3 is 15 residues. The germline V gene has CDR1 SQVTM and CDR2 ANQGSEA. The CDR3 reads CSVEKGTLAGETQYF. The CDR3 DNA follows: TGCAGCGTTGAAAAGGGGACCTTGGCAGGAGAGACCCAGTACTTC.

The chain links TRBV19 to TRBJ1-5; D call uncertain. Germline lookup yields CDR1 LNHDA and CDR2 SQIVND (reference sequence). The CDR3 runs to 13 residues. V shed 5 bases and J shed 3 bases, with 8 bases lying between them. CDR3 nucleotide sequence: TGTGCCAGTAGTGGCAGACCCAATCAGCCCCAGCATTTT. Amino acids: CASSGRPNQPQHF.

The rearrangement uses TRBV20-1 and TRBJ2-2; the match to TRBD2 covers 7 bases. Per the germline V gene, CDR1 is DFQATT and CDR2 is SNEGSKA (reference sequence). V lost 0 bases and J lost 3; bases outside the gene matches: 13. This CDR3 region has 18 residues. In DNA form, the CDR3 reads TGCAGTGCTAGAGATTCTGGCGGGGGTAATTGGGACACCGGGGAGCTGTTTTTT. Translated: CSARDSGGGNWDTGELFF.

This clonotype was counted once. The chain carries TRBV12-3 or TRBV12-4 and TRBJ2-1, with 7 bases aligning to TRBD2. The CDR3 extends over 16 amino acids. V lost 0 bases, J lost 10 bases, and 12 bases stayed unmatched. CDR3 residues: CASSLAVGGGSREQFF. The CDR3 DNA is TGTGCCAGCAGTTTAGCGGTTGGGGGGGGATCAAGAGAGCAGTTCTTC.

The gene calls are TRBV6-1 and TRBJ1-1; D is possibly TRBD1 (5 bases). V lost 0 bases to trimming and J lost 4 bases, with 21 bases between them. CDR1 is MNHNS and CDR2 is SASEGT in the germline V gene. This CDR3 is built from 18 residues. The CDR3 region is CASSEALLWQGSGTEAFF. The CDR3 DNA follows: TGTGCCAGCAGTGAAGCGCTGTTATGGCAGGGTTCGGGCACTGAAGCTTTCTTT.

This clonotype was detected only a few times. This chain joins TRBV29-1 and TRBJ1-2, with D perhaps matching TRBD1 (6 bases). The length of the CDR3 is 14 residues. Germline V CDR1 and CDR2: SQVTM, ANQGSEA. Trimming removed 0 bases at V and 2 bases at J, with 10 bases between. Here the CDR3 DNA reads TGCAGCGTTGAAGATCCAGGGGCAAACTATGGCTACACCTTC. It codes for CSVEDPGANYGYTF.

The rearrangement uses TRBV6-1 and TRBJ1-2, with 7 bases identical to TRBD1. This CDR3 spans 16 amino acids. The J segment lost 2 bases and the V segment lost 6 bases, leaving 12 bases of the junction unmatched. Germline V lookup: CDR1 MNHNS, CDR2 SASEGT. CDR3 sequence (DNA): TGTGCCAGCAGACCGGGACAGTCAATTTTAAACTATGGCTACACCTTC. Amino acids: CASRPGQSILNYGYTF.